This T cell receptor beta chain was retrieved from a study of blood T cell repertoires in COVID-19. Study-wide context: COVID-19 samples collected from the United States, Italy and Spain covered acute and convalescent phases. Sample material is recorded as cDNA or gDNA derived from T cells, B-cell-depleted T cells, or PBMCs.

The V gene's germline CDR1 is MDHEN and CDR2 SYDVKM. The CDR3 loop spans 15 amino acids. The V and J ends lost 10 bases and 7 bases, in that order; junction bases with no gene match: 15. In the source study's methods: From reference gene primer amplification, estimates of nucleated cell counts were derived. Repertoires were generated with immunoSEQ multiplex PCR, while TCRdb's copy carries only in-frame clones and drops some. The V and J calls and clone size were taken over from that table, and D and trimming were inferred from the DNA. The sample lists about 270,000 clones, 85% occurring once. The sequence was collected from a woman between 45 and 60 years old with active or convalescent COVID-19. Sequenced material: peripheral blood. The V call is TRBV28, the J call TRBJ1-2; TRBD1 matches at 10 bases. CDR3 in amino acids: CAIKDPGQGLLGYTF. Written as DNA, the CDR3 is TGTGCCATTAAAGATCCGGGACAGGGGCTGCTTGGCTACACCTTC.